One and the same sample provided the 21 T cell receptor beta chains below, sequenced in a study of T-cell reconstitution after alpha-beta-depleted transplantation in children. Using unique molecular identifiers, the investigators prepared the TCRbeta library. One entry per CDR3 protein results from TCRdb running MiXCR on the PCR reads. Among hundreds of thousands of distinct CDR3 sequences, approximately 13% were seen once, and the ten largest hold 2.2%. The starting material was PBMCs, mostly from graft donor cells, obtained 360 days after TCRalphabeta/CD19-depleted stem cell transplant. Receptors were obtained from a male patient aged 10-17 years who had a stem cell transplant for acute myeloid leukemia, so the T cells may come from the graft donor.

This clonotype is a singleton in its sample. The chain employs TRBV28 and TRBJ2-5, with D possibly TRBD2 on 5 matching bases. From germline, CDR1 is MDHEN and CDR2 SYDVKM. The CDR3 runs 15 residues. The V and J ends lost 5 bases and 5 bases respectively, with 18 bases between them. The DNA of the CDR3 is TGTGCCAGCAGTGGGGTCCGGGATCTAGGGGAGACCCAGTACTTC. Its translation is CASSGVRDLGETQYF.

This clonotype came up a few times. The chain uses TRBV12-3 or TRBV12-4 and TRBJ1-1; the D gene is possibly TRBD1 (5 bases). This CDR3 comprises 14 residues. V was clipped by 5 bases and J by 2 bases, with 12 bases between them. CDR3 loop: CASSPLGANTEAFF. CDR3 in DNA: TGTGCCAGCAGTCCCCTCGGGGCAAACACTGAAGCTTTCTTT.

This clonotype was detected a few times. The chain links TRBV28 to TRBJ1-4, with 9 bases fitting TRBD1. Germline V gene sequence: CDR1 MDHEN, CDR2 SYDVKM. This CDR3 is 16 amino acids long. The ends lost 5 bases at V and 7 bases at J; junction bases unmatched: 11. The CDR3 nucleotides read TGTGCCAGCAGTCCTCCGGGACAGGGACAGGGTGAAAAACTGTTTTTT. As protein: CASSPPGQGQGEKLFF.

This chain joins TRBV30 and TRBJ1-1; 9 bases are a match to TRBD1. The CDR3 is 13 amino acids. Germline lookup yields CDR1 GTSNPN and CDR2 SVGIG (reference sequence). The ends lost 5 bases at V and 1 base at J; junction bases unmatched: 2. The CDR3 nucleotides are TGTGCCTGGGGGACAGGGCCGAACACTGAAGCTTTCTTT. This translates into CAWGTGPNTEAFF.

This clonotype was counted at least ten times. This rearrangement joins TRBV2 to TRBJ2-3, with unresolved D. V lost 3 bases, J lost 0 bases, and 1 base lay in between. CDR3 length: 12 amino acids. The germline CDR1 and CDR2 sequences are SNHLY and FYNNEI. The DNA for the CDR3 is TGTGCCAGCAGTGATAGCACAGATACGCAGTATTTT. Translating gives CASSDSTDTQYF.

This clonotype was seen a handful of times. CDR3 DNA sequence: TGTGCCAGCAGTCTCTTGGGGGGCGGTGAAAAACTGTTTTTT. Translated: CASSLLGGGEKLFF. The rearrangement uses TRBV28 and TRBJ1-4; a weak D match, TRBD1 (6 bases). CDR3 length: 14 amino acids. Germline CDR1 reads MDHEN; CDR2 reads SYDVKM. Trimming took off 5 bases at V and 7 bases at J, with 14 bases between the two ends.

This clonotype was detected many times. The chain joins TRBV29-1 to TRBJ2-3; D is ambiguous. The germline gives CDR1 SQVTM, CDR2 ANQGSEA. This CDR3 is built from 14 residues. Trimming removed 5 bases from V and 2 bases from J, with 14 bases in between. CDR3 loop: CSVPYSGTTDTQYF. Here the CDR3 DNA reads TGCAGCGTTCCGTACTCTGGAACCACAGATACGCAGTATTTT.

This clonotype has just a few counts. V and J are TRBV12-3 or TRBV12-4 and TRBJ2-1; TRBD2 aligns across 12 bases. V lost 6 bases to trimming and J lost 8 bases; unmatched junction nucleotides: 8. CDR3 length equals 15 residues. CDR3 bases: TGTGCCAGCAGAAAACTAGCGGGAGGTCGCGATGAGCAGTTCTTC. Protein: CASRKLAGGRDEQFF.

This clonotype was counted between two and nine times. This CDR3 is CASSKVARTGEHSPLHF. The CDR3 DNA follows: TGTGCCAGCAGCAAAGTGGCGCGGACAGGGGAACACTCACCCCTCCACTTT. The rearrangement links TRBV21-1 to TRBJ1-6; the D call of TRBD1 is as the table states it, not checked on the DNA. TRBV21-1 is marked as a pseudogene. The CDR3 covers 17 residues.

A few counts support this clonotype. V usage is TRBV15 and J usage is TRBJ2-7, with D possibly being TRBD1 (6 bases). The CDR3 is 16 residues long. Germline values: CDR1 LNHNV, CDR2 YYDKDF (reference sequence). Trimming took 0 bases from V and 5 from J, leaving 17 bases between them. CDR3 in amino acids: CATSREEAGERNEQYF. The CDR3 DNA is TGTGCCACCAGCAGAGAAGAGGCAGGGGAGAGAAACGAGCAGTACTTC.

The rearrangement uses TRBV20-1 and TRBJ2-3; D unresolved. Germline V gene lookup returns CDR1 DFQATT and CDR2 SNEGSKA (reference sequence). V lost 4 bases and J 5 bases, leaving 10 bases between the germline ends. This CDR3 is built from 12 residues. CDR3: CSAIKKGDTQYF. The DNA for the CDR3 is TGCAGTGCTATCAAAAAGGGAGATACGCAGTATTTT.

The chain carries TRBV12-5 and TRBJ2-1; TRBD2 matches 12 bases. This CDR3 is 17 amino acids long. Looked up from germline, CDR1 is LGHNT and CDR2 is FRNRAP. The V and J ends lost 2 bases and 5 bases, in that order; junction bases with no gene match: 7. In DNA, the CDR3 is TGTGCTAGTGGTTTGTCTAGCGGGAGGGAGCGAAACAATGAGCAGTTCTTC. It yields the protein CASGLSSGRERNNEQFF.

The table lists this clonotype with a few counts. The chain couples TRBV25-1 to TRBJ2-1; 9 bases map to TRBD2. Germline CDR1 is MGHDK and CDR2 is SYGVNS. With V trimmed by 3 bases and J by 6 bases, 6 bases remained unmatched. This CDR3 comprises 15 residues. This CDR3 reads CASSDPSGIFNEQFF. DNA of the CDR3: TGTGCCAGCAGTGATCCTAGCGGGATCTTCAATGAGCAGTTCTTC.

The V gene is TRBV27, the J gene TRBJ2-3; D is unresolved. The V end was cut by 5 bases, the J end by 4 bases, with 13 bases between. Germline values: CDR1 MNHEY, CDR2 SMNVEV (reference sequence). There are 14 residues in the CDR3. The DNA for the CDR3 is TGTGCCAGCAGTCTCAACGACCTCGCAGATACGCAGTATTTT. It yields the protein CASSLNDLADTQYF.

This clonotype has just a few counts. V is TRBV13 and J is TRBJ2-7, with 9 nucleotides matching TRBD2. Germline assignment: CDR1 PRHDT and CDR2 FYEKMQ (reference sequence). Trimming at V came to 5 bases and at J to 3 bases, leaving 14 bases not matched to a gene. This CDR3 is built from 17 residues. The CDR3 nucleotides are TGTGCCAGCAGCCCCGGCTGGGTAGCGGGAGTAAGCTACGAGCAGTACTTC. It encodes CASSPGWVAGVSYEQYF.

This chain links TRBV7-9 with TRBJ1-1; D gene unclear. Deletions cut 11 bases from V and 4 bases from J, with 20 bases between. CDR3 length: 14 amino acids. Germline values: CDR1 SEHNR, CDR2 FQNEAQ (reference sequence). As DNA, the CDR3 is TGTGCCGGCCACGCCGGGCCGGAGGGCACTGAAGCTTTCTTT. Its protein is CAGHAGPEGTEAFF. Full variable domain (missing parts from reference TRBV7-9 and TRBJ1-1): DTGVSQNPRHKITKRGQNVTFRCDPISEHNRLYWYRQTLGQGPEFLTYFQNEAQLEKSRLLSDRFSAERPKGSFSTLEIQRTEQGDSAMYLCAGHAGPEGTEAFFGQGTRLTVV.

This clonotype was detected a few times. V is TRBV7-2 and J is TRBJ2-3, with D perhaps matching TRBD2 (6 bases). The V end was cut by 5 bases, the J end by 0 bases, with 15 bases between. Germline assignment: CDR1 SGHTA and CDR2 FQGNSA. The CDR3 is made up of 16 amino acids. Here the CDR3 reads CASSQRLGTSTDTQYF. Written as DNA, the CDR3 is TGTGCCAGCAGCCAAAGACTGGGGACTAGCACAGATACGCAGTATTTT.

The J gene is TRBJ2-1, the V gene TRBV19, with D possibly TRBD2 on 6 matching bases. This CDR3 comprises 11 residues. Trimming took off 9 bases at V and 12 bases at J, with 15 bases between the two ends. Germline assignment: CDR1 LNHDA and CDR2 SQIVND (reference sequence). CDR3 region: CASGDLLLQFF. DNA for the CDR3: TGTGCCAGCGGGGACTTGTTGTTGCAGTTCTTC.

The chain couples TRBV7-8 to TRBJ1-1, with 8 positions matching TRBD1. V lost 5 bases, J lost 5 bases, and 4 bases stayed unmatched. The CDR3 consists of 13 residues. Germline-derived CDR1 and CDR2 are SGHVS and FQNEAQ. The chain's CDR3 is CASSARQGTEAFF. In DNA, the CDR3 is TGTGCCAGCAGCGCCCGACAGGGGACTGAAGCTTTCTTT. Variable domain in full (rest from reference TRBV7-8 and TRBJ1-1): GAGVSQSPRYKVAKRGQDVALRCDPISGHVSLFWYQQALGQGPEFLTYFQNEAQLDKSGLPSDRFFAERPEGSVSTLKIQRTQQEDSAVYLCASSARQGTEAFFGQGTRLTVV.

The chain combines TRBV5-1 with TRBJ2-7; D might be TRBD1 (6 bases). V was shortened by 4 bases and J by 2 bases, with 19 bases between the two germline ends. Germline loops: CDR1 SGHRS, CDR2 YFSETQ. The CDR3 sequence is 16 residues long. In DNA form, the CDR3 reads TGCGCCAGCAGCGTTGACAGGCCCCAGGCTCCCTACGAGCAGTACTTC. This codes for CASSVDRPQAPYEQYF.

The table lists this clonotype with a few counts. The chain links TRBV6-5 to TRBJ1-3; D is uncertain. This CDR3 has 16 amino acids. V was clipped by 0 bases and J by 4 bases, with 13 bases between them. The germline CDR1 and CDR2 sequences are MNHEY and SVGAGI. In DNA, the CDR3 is TGTGCCAGCAGTTACTCCTGGTGGGAATCCGGAAACACCATATATTTT. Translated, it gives CASSYSWWESGNTIYF.